This record concerns one T cell receptor (beta chain) sequence. What it binds is not known. PCR was performed using 60 Vbeta and 13 Jbeta primers. This table comes from immunoSEQ multiplex PCR, and its TCRdb copy is limited to in-frame clones, with some not included. The sample holds about 130,000 clones, around 70% seen once. These data come from a study of cytomegalovirus exposure and HLA in healthy donors. Study observations and caveats: Solely CMV serostatus was available to characterize immune exposure.

Germline CDR1 MNHEY, CDR2 SVGAGI. The length of the CDR3 is 15 residues. Trimming left V 10 bases short and J 3 bases short, with 19 bases between. V and J are TRBV6-5 and TRBJ1-3; no reliable D call. This TCR was recovered from a male donor in good health and CMV-seronegative. The sequenced sample consisted of PBMCs. The CDR3 loop is CATTLDTPRGNTIYF. The DNA of the CDR3 is TGTGCCACCACGCTTGACACCCCGCGTGGAAACACCATATATTTT.